These 19 T cell receptor beta chains were sequenced from one sample in a study of CD8+ T cells in alopecia areata. TCR sequencing used cDNA made by reverse transcription of extracted RNA. Measured with immunoSEQ multiplex PCR; TCRdb has only the in-frame clones, and not every one. The data show approximately 160,000 clones, 60% to 75% seen once. Treatment noted: oral pan-JAK inhibitor, 5-10 mg twice daily. The source was CD4+ T cells sorted from blood, collected at week 24, from a patient treated with tofacitinib. Receptors were obtained from a human donor with alopecia areata.

The chain combines TRBV15 with TRBJ1-2; 7 nucleotides match TRBD1. The CDR3 totals 17 residues. The ends lost 3 bases at V and 0 bases at J; junction bases unmatched: 10. CDR1 and CDR2 (germline): LNHNV, YYDKDF (reference sequence). The CDR3 loop reads CATSRGKGTVSNYGYTF. CDR3 DNA sequence: TGTGCCACCAGCAGGGGAAAGGGGACAGTATCTAACTATGGCTACACCTTC.

This clone was seen more than once but under ten times. This chain uses TRBV10-3 with TRBJ2-5; tentatively, D is TRBD1 or TRBD2 (6 bases each). Trimming took off 7 bases at V and 1 base at J, with 13 bases between the two ends. CDR3 length: 14 amino acids. The germline V gene has CDR1 ENHRY and CDR2 SYGVKD. In DNA form, the CDR3 reads TGTGCCATCAAACCGAGGGGGGCCCAAGAGACCCAGTACTTC. This codes for CAIKPRGAQETQYF.

The J gene is TRBJ2-2, the V gene TRBV7-2; D is unclear. The V gene lost 3 bases and the J gene lost 0 bases, with 5 bases spanning the gap. CDR1 is SGHTA and CDR2 is FQGNSA in the germline V gene. The CDR3 is made up of 14 amino acids. The CDR3 sequence: CASSFSTNTGELFF. The CDR3, as DNA: TGTGCCAGCAGCTTCTCTACGAACACCGGGGAGCTGTTTTTT.

This chain connects TRBV5-1 to TRBJ2-5; D assignment may be TRBD1 or TRBD2 (6 bases each). The CDR3 sequence is 15 residues long. Germline loops: CDR1 SGHRS, CDR2 YFSETQ. The V end lost 3 bases, the J end lost 5 bases, and 17 bases lay between the germline ends. CDR3 amino acids: CASSSAGQMGETQYF. The CDR3 region has the DNA TGCGCCAGCAGCTCGGCGGGACAAATGGGGGAGACCCAGTACTTC.

The rearrangement joins TRBV29-1 to TRBJ1-2; perhaps TRBD1 as D (5 bases). Looked up from germline, CDR1 is SQVTM and CDR2 is ANQGSEA. With 4 bases removed from V and 2 bases from J, the gap between germline ends came to 11 bases. The CDR3 covers 13 residues. CDR3 DNA: TGCAGCGTTGCGGGACTCTTGAACTATGGCTACACCTTC. Its translation: CSVAGLLNYGYTF.

This clone was recorded a few times. V gene TRBV30 combines with J gene TRBJ2-7; the D gene is possibly TRBD1 (6 bases). Germline V lookup: CDR1 GTSNPN, CDR2 SVGIG (reference sequence). The V end lost 5 bases, the J end lost 5 bases, and 16 bases lay between the germline ends. This CDR3 has 13 residues. CDR3 nucleotide sequence: TGTGCCTGGCGACGCCCAGGGGCTCACGAGCAGTACTTC. The encoded protein is CAWRRPGAHEQYF.

In DNA, the CDR3 is TGCGCCAGCAGCCAAGAGGCTCAGGTTGGAGGCGAGCAGTACTTC. This codes for CASSQEAQVGGEQYF. This rearrangement joins TRBV4-1 to TRBJ2-7; D may be TRBD2 (5 bases). In germline, CDR1 is MGHRA, CDR2 YSYEKL. Trimming took off 0 bases at V and 6 bases at J, with 15 bases between the two ends. The CDR3 totals 15 residues.

The chain employs TRBV5-1 and TRBJ2-2; 7 positions match TRBD1. This CDR3 comprises 14 residues. The junction had 4 bases not matched to a gene; V was cut back by 4 bases and J by 4 bases. The germline V gene has CDR1 SGHRS and CDR2 YFSETQ. CDR3 amino acids: CASSMGQTTGELFF. CDR3 sequence (DNA): TGCGCCAGCAGCATGGGACAGACCACCGGGGAGCTGTTTTTT.

This clone was found many times. The chain employs TRBV19 and TRBJ2-2, with no clear D. V gave up 4 bases and J gave up 1 base, with 7 bases separating them. Germline-derived CDR1 and CDR2 are LNHDA and SQIVND (reference sequence). The length of the CDR3 is 14 residues. In DNA form, the CDR3 reads TGTGCCAGTAGTACCAGTCTGAACACCGGGGAGCTGTTTTTT. Its protein product is CASSTSLNTGELFF.

In its sample, this clone was seen a few times. The chain combines TRBV6-5 with TRBJ1-4, with a possible D match to TRBD1 (6 bases). Germline CDR1 is MNHEY and CDR2 is SVGAGI. The ends were cut back, 4 bases at V and 8 bases at J, with 17 bases in the middle. This CDR3 contains 15 residues. For the CDR3, the DNA is TGTGCCAGCAGTTCAATCTCGGACAGTGAGGAAAAACTGTTTTTT. Its translation is CASSSISDSEEKLFF.

The chain uses TRBV9 and TRBJ2-5; 7 bases line up with TRBD1. Germline V gives CDR1 SGDLS, CDR2 YYNGEE. The CDR3 runs 14 residues. Trimming cost V 0 bases and J 5 bases; bases outside gene matches: 4. For the CDR3, the DNA is TGTGCCAGCAGCGTAGGACAGGGCTGGGAGACCCAGTACTTC. Amino acids: CASSVGQGWETQYF.

This clone has a single count. In the same sample, other DNA sequences code for this CDR3. The V gene is TRBV5-6, the J gene TRBJ2-7; no definite D call. Germline V gene data show CDR1 as SGHDT and CDR2 as YYEEEE. Trimming took off 2 bases at V and 4 bases at J, with 10 bases between the two ends. This CDR3 is built from 13 residues. CDR3 sequence (DNA): TGTGCCAGCAGCTTCCCCGGGTCTTACGAGCAGTACTTC. This sequence encodes CASSFPGSYEQYF. The full variable domain, in which reference TRBV5-6 and TRBJ2-7 provide the parts outside the CDR3, is DAGVTQSPTHLIKTRGQQVTLRCSPKSGHDTVSWYQQALGQGPQFIFQYYEEEERQRGNFPDRFSGHQFPNYSSELNVNALLLGDSALYLCASSFPGSYEQYFGPGTRLTVT.

The genes are TRBV7-9 and TRBJ1-1; 9 bases agree with TRBD1. CDR1 is SEHNR and CDR2 is FQNEAQ in the germline V gene (reference sequence). After removal of 5 bases from V and 1 base from J, the junction contained 8 bases not matched to a gene. This CDR3 contains 16 residues. The CDR3 here is CASSPPGTGTNTEAFF. CDR3 DNA sequence: TGTGCCAGCAGCCCTCCTGGGACAGGGACGAACACTGAAGCTTTCTTT. Looking up the rest from reference TRBV7-9 and TRBJ1-1 gives the full variable domain: DTGVSQNPRHKITKRGQNVTFRCDPISEHNRLYWYRQTLGQGPEFLTYFQNEAQLEKSRLLSDRFSAERPKGSFSTLEIQRTEQGDSAMYLCASSPPGTGTNTEAFFGQGTRLTVV.

The chain employs TRBV4-1 and TRBJ2-7, with TRBD1 as a possible D gene (5 bases). Germline CDR1 is MGHRA and CDR2 is YSYEKL. Trimming cost V 1 base and J 3 bases, with 10 bases left between them. The CDR3 runs to 14 residues. CDR3 amino acids: CASSQGQGNYEQYF. CDR3 nucleotide sequence: TGCGCCAGCAGCCAAGGTCAGGGAAACTACGAGCAGTACTTC.

The V gene is TRBV27, the J gene TRBJ1-5, with no clear D. The V gene lost 3 bases and the J gene lost 3 bases, with 3 bases spanning the gap. The V gene's germline CDR1 is MNHEY and CDR2 SMNVEV (reference sequence). CDR3 length equals 12 residues. The DNA of the CDR3 is TGTGCCAGCAGTTTTCCCAATCAGCCCCAGCATTTT. It translates to CASSFPNQPQHF.

This clone was observed a few times. This sequence joins TRBV7-2 and TRBJ1-1; the D is unclear. With 6 bases removed from V and 4 bases from J, the gap between germline ends came to 9 bases. From germline, CDR1 is SGHTA and CDR2 FQGNSA. The CDR3 extends over 12 amino acids. The CDR3 sequence is CASRPGPTEAFF. The CDR3 DNA is TGTGCCAGCAGACCCGGTCCCACTGAAGCTTTCTTT.

The V and J genes are TRBV7-9 and TRBJ1-2; D uncertain. The CDR3 runs to 16 residues. V lost 1 base and J lost 0, with 12 bases in between. Germline loops: CDR1 SEHNR, CDR2 FQNEAQ (reference sequence). This CDR3 is CASSLGGRASNYGYTF. The CDR3 DNA follows: TGTGCCAGCAGCTTAGGAGGGCGGGCTTCTAACTATGGCTACACCTTC.

This clone was recorded a few times. This rearrangement joins TRBV11-2 to TRBJ2-7, with D perhaps TRBD2 (7 bases). Between the trimmed V and J ends, which lost 2 bases and 4 bases, there was a span of 12 bases. CDR3 length: 14 amino acids. CDR1 and CDR2 from the germline V gene are SGHAT and FQNNGV. CDR3 nucleotide sequence: TGTGCCAGCAGCTTAATGGGGGGGACATACGAGCAGTACTTC. It specifies CASSLMGGTYEQYF.

Sample share makes this clone medium-sized (0.01 to 0.1%). Other DNA sequences of this sample code for an identical CDR3. CDR3 amino acids: CASSSDRVGQETQYF. The CDR3 DNA is TGCGCCAGCAGCTCGGACAGGGTTGGGCAAGAGACCCAGTACTTC. This rearrangement joins TRBV5-1 to TRBJ2-5; 8 bases map to TRBD1. V was pared by 3 bases and J by 2 bases, with 6 bases of the junction left unmatched. This CDR3 region has 15 residues. Per the germline V gene, CDR1 is SGHRS and CDR2 is YFSETQ.